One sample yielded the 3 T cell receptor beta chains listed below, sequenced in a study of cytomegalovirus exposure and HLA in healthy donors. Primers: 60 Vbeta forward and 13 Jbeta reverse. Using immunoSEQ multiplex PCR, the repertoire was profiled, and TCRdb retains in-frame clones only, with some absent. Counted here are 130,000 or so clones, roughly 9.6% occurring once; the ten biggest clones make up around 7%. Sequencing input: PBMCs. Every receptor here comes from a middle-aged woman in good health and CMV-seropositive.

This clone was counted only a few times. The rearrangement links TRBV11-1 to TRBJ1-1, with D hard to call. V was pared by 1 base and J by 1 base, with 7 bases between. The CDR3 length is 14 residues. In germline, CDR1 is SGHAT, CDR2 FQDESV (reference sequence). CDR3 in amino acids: CASSLEAGNTEAFF. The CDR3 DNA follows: TGTGCCAGCAGCTTAGAGGCAGGGAACACTGAAGCTTTCTTT.

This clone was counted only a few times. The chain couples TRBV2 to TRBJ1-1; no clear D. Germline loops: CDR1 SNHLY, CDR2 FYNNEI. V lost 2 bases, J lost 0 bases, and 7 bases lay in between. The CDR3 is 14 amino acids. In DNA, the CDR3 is TGTGCCAGCAGTGAACTGGCGGTGAACACTGAAGCTTTCTTT. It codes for CASSELAVNTEAFF.

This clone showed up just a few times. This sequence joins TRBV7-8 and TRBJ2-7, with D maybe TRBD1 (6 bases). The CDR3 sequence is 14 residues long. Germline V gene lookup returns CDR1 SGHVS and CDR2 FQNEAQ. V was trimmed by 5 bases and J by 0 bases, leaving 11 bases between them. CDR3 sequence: CASSLGTSSYEQYF. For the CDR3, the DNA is TGTGCCAGCAGCCTAGGGACAAGCTCCTACGAGCAGTACTTC.